This T cell receptor (beta chain) was sequenced during a study of cytomegalovirus exposure and HLA in healthy donors. PCR used 60 Vbeta primers and 13 Jbeta primers. TCRdb's copy holds only in-frame clones and misses some; the assay was immunoSEQ multiplex PCR. The sample records around 190,000 clones, around 88% being singletons. Germline V gene sequence: CDR1 SQVTM, CDR2 ANQGSEA. The V gene end was trimmed by 5 bases and the J gene end by 8 bases; junction bases not matched to a gene: 17. CDR3 length: 15 amino acids. The V gene is TRBV29-1, the J gene TRBJ1-2, with 7 bases lining up with TRBD1. The TCR originated in a woman aged 30 to 39 in good health and CMV-seronegative. The sample was PBMCs. Here the CDR3 DNA reads TGCAGCGTTCCCCGTCAGGAGGGGGCGCTGACGGGCTACACCTTC. Its protein product is CSVPRQEGALTGYTF.